What follows are 20 T cell receptor beta chains derived from one specimen sequenced in a study of technical replicates of blood from a few donors (TCRdb year 2017). Receptors were amplified or captured by the immunoSEQ multiplex PCR assay. The clones in this table, taken by TCRdb from immuneACCESS, are in-frame only. Not every clone is retained; where verified, under half of the shortfall comes from an unresolved V gene, and the cause of the rest is unknown. Across this sample there are some 57,000 clones, with 89% seen only once. Together, the top ten hold about 5% of the sample. What was sequenced was PBMCs. Every receptor here comes from a human donor in good health. Some clones in this sample may be carry-over from other donors' samples.

CDR3 in DNA: TGTGCCAGCAGCTCCGGGACAGGGGAGTATGGCTACACCTTC. Its protein is CASSSGTGEYGYTF. This chain connects TRBV13 to TRBJ1-2; 10 bases are a match to TRBD1. CDR1 is PRHDT, CDR2 FYEKMQ, per germline (reference sequence). There are 14 residues in the CDR3. J was trimmed by 5 bases and V by 4 bases; bases with no gene match: 4.

CDR3 DNA sequence: TGTGCCAGCAGCCCCGGGACAGGGAACGGGGAGCTGTTTTTT. This encodes CASSPGTGNGELFF. The chain combines TRBV5-6 with TRBJ2-2, with TRBD1 matching 9 bases. CDR1 and CDR2 (germline): SGHDT, YYEEEE. The CDR3 covers 14 residues. Unmatched junction bases numbered 5, after V lost 4 bases and J lost 7 bases.

In DNA form, the CDR3 reads TGTGCCAGCAGCGTAGGGGGGGACCGCAATCAGCCCCAGCATTTT. Protein sequence: CASSVGGDRNQPQHF. The gene calls are TRBV9 and TRBJ1-5; tentative D call: TRBD1 (5 bases). Germline V gives CDR1 SGDLS, CDR2 YYNGEE. The CDR3 is 15 residues long. V lost 0 bases and J lost 2, with 9 bases in between.

This rearrangement joins TRBV5-4 to TRBJ2-7, with TRBD2 as a possible D gene (5 bases). Trimming removed 7 bases from V and 7 bases from J, with 12 bases in between. The V gene's germline CDR1 is SGHNT and CDR2 YYREEE (reference sequence). The CDR3 is 11 residues long. The CDR3 DNA reads TGTGCCAGCGGACGGGGTAGGGAGCAGTACTTC. Translating it yields CASGRGREQYF.

The genes are TRBV6-5 and TRBJ1-2; D remains ambiguous. Per germline, CDR1 MNHEY and CDR2 SVGAGI. This CDR3 contains 15 residues. With 0 bases removed from V and 5 bases from J, the gap between germline ends came to 13 bases. The DNA of the CDR3 is TGTGCCAGCAGTTACTCCGGCAGTGGGCCGTATGGCTACACCTTC. Residues: CASSYSGSGPYGYTF.

This chain links TRBV2 with TRBJ1-1; D gene unclear. Looked up from germline, CDR1 is SNHLY and CDR2 is FYNNEI. Trimming shortened V by 1 base and J by 1 base, and 7 bases separated the two germline ends. The length of the CDR3 is 14 residues. DNA for the CDR3: TGTGCCAGCAGTGAAGGGCGGGAGAACACTGAAGCTTTCTTT. It encodes CASSEGRENTEAFF.

The chain has TRBV10-3 and TRBJ2-7; no reliable D call. Deletions cut 3 bases from V and 3 bases from J, with 9 bases between. Germline V CDR1 and CDR2: ENHRY, SYGVKD. The CDR3 runs to 13 residues. CDR3 in DNA: TGTGCCATCAGTGATGTTAATTTCTACGAGCAGTACTTC. Translated, it gives CAISDVNFYEQYF.

The V and J genes are TRBV5-5 and TRBJ1-1; D uncertain. Trimming took 3 bases from V and 5 from J, leaving 17 bases between them. The V gene's germline CDR1 is SGHKS and CDR2 YYEKEE (reference sequence). The CDR3 loop spans 15 amino acids. The CDR3 is CASSSGGGRKTEAFF. The CDR3 coding sequence is TGTGCCAGCAGCTCGGGAGGTGGACGGAAAACTGAAGCTTTCTTT.

V usage is TRBV10-2 and J usage is TRBJ2-7; D uncertain. The CDR3 has 11 amino acids. Germline CDR1 and CDR2: WSHSY and SAAADI. V lost 5 bases, J lost 3 bases, and 5 bases lay in between. This CDR3 is CASSPYYEQYF. In nucleotides, the CDR3 is TGCGCCAGCAGTCCCTACTACGAGCAGTACTTC.

This chain uses TRBV7-9 with TRBJ2-6, with a possible D match to TRBD2 (6 bases). V lost 3 bases to trimming and J lost 0 bases, with 9 bases between them. The V gene's germline CDR1 is SEHNR and CDR2 FQNEAQ (reference sequence). CDR3 size: 16 residues. This CDR3 is CASSFDGSSGANVLTF. The CDR3 nucleotides are TGTGCCAGCAGCTTCGACGGGAGCTCTGGGGCCAACGTCCTGACTTTC.

A few counts support this clone. V is TRBV19 and J is TRBJ1-5; TRBD1 matches at 7 bases. The CDR3 is 18 amino acids. Germline V gene data show CDR1 as LNHDA and CDR2 as SQIVND (reference sequence). Trimming cost V 1 base and J 0 bases; bases outside gene matches: 9. Written as DNA, the CDR3 is TGTGCCAGTAGTATAGGGAGGGGGCGGATCCTTAGCAATCAGCCCCAGCATTTT. Translation: CASSIGRGRILSNQPQHF.

The chain couples TRBV9 to TRBJ1-1; tentative D call: TRBD1 (6 bases). CDR1 SGDLS and CDR2 YYNGEE come from the germline V gene. The CDR3 runs 15 residues. Trimming took 4 bases from V and 6 from J, leaving 19 bases between them. This CDR3 reads CASSPGGQWPAEAFF. As DNA, the CDR3 is TGTGCCAGCAGCCCGGGGGGCCAGTGGCCCGCTGAAGCTTTCTTT.

The V call is TRBV2, the J call TRBJ2-3, with 7 positions matching TRBD2. From germline, CDR1 is SNHLY and CDR2 FYNNEI. The J segment lost 5 bases and the V segment lost 6 bases, leaving 14 bases of the junction unmatched. The CDR3 is made up of 16 amino acids. This CDR3 is CASRQEVFGGEDTQYF. Written as DNA, the CDR3 is TGTGCCAGCAGACAAGAGGTCTTTGGGGGGGAAGATACGCAGTATTTT.

V and J are TRBV10-3 and TRBJ2-2; 8 bases are shared with TRBD2. Germline-derived CDR1 and CDR2 are ENHRY and SYGVKD. The CDR3 covers 15 residues. V gave up 2 bases and J gave up 3 bases; unmatched junction bases: 2. CDR3 sequence reads: CAISEISGDTGELFF. DNA of the CDR3: TGTGCCATCAGTGAGATTAGCGGGGACACCGGGGAGCTGTTTTTT.

A remark on this clone: One end of the junction is discordant with germline, which a read error may explain. The chain uses TRBV4-3 and TRBJ2-7; no clear D gene. Germline CDR1 LGHNA, CDR2 YSLEER. The CDR3 loop spans 13 amino acids. The CDR3 here is CASSWFLFRSVHF. CDR3 sequence (DNA): TGCGCCAGCAGTTGGTTTTTGTTTCGGAGCGTGCACTTC.

The V call is TRBV15, the J call TRBJ1-1; D unresolved. Per the germline V gene, CDR1 is LNHNV and CDR2 is YYDKDF (reference sequence). The CDR3 is 13 residues long. V was shortened by 3 bases and J by 4 bases, with 9 bases between the two germline ends. The chain's CDR3 is CATSRGVSTEAFF. CDR3 DNA: TGTGCCACCAGCAGGGGAGTTAGCACTGAAGCTTTCTTT.

The sample holds one count of this clone. The chain combines TRBV2 with TRBJ2-7, with 7 bases that match TRBD1. Trimming took 7 bases from V and 3 from J; bases not matched to a gene: 6. The CDR3 loop spans 13 amino acids. CDR1 and CDR2 from the germline V gene are SNHLY and FYNNEI. The CDR3 is CASNRDSNYEQYF. CDR3 DNA: TGTGCCAGCAATAGGGACAGCAACTACGAGCAGTACTTC.

The chain links TRBV5-4 to TRBJ2-5; D gene ambiguous. Germline CDR1 and CDR2: SGHNT and YYREEE (reference sequence). The CDR3 totals 14 residues. V lost 0 bases, J lost 5 bases, and 11 bases lay in between. DNA for the CDR3: TGTGCCAGCAGCTTGGTCGGTAGTTCCGAGACCCAGTACTTC. Its protein is CASSLVGSSETQYF.

The V gene is TRBV4-1, the J gene TRBJ1-2; no reliable D call. Germline values: CDR1 MGHRA, CDR2 YSYEKL. The CDR3 length is 14 residues. V lost 0 bases and J lost 8, with 13 bases in between. The CDR3 protein is CASSQDGGVWGYTF. CDR3 nucleotide sequence: TGCGCCAGCAGCCAAGATGGCGGGGTTTGGGGCTACACCTTC.

V is TRBV2 and J is TRBJ2-7; 10 bases agree with TRBD2. Germline V lookup: CDR1 SNHLY, CDR2 FYNNEI. This CDR3 has 15 residues. J lost 4 bases, V lost 4 bases, and 7 bases had no gene match. The CDR3 protein is CASSALAGAVYEQYF. Here the CDR3 DNA reads TGTGCCAGCAGTGCCCTAGCGGGAGCCGTTTACGAGCAGTACTTC.